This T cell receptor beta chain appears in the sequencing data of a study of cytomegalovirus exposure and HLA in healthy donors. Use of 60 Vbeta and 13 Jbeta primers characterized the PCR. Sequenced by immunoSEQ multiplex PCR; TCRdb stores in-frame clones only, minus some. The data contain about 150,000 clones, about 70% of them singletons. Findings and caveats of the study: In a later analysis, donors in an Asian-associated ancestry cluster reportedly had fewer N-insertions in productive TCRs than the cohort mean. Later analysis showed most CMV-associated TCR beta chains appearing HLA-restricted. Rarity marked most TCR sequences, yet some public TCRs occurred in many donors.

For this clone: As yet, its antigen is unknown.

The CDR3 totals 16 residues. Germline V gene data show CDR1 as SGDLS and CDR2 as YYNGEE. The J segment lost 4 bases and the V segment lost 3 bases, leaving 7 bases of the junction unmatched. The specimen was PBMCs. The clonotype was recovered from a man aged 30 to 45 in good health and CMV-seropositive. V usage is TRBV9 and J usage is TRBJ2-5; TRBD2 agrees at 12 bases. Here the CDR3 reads CASSGRLAGVGETQYF. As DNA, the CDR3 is TGTGCCAGCAGCGGGAGACTAGCGGGAGTGGGAGAGACCCAGTACTTC. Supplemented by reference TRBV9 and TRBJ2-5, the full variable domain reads DSGVTQTPKHLITATGQRVTLRCSPRSGDLSVYWYQQSLDQGLQFLIQYYNGEERAKGNILERFSAQQFPDLHSELNLSSLELGDSALYFCASSGRLAGVGETQYFGPGTRLLVL.